This TCR beta chain was identified in a study of T-cell reconstitution after alpha-beta-depleted transplantation in children. Trimming stripped 5 bases from V and 5 bases from J, with 8 bases between. The CDR3 runs 11 residues. From germline, CDR1 is SGHRS and CDR2 YFSETQ. The library targeted TCRbeta and was prepared with unique molecular identifiers. TCRdb called the PCR reads again in MiXCR, with one record for every CDR3 protein. There are roughly 400,000 distinct CDR3 sequences in the sample; around 20% occur only once, and less than 4.5% lies in the top ten. V usage is TRBV5-1 and J usage is TRBJ2-7; D is perhaps TRBD2 (6 bases). The clonotype was recovered from a human donor who donated a stem cell graft to a child with acute myeloid leukemia. This sample comprised PBMCs from the stem cell graft donor, obtained from the stem cell graft. This CDR3 is CASSPGDEQYF. CDR3 nucleotides: TGCGCCAGCAGTCCGGGGGACGAGCAGTACTTC.